A selection of T cell receptor beta chains follows, all from one sample in a study of CD8 T cells in Susac syndrome. TCRdb itself ran the immunoSEQ multiplex PCR reads through MiXCR, one entry per CDR3 protein. This table holds over 350,000 distinct CDR3 sequences, 75% to 90% found once. Sequencing was done on a sample of CD8+ T cells from PBMCs. These receptors came from a human donor with multiple sclerosis. The CDR3 runs from the conserved cysteine through the conserved F or W. A D gene is named only where the DNA matches it firmly. Clone size, where shown, is once, few, many, or a class for clones that have expanded.

v_call: TRBV11-1; j_call: TRBJ2-1; d_call: .; clone_size: .; cdr3_nt: TGTGCCAGCAGCTTAGTGTGGGGCGGCGATGAGCAGTTCTTC; cdr3_aa: CASSLVWGGDEQFF
v_call: TRBV30; j_call: TRBJ2-7; d_call: .; clone_size: once; cdr3_nt: TGTGCCTGGAGTGTACACGGGCTCTCCTACGAGCAGTACTTC; cdr3_aa: CAWSVHGLSYEQYF
v_call: TRBV7-9; j_call: TRBJ1-1; d_call: .; clone_size: .; cdr3_nt: TGTGCCAGCAGCTCAGAGGAGGTGGGGAACACTGAAGCTTTCTTT; cdr3_aa: CASSSEEVGNTEAFF
v_call: TRBV12-3/TRBV12-4; j_call: TRBJ1-5; d_call: .; clone_size: .; cdr3_nt: TGTGCCAGCAGCCCAGGGCTCGGCAATCAGCCCCAGCATTTT; cdr3_aa: CASSPGLGNQPQHF
v_call: TRBV19; j_call: TRBJ2-5; d_call: .; clone_size: .; cdr3_nt: TGTGCCAGTAGTATCCTCCAGGGTGGAATGGTAGAGACCCAGTACTTC; cdr3_aa: CASSILQGGMVETQYF
v_call: TRBV6-5; j_call: TRBJ2-1; d_call: TRBD2; clone_size: few; cdr3_nt: TGTGCCAGCAGTCAGTGGGGGGGCTCCTACAATGAGCAGTTCTTC; cdr3_aa: CASSQWGGSYNEQFF
v_call: TRBV28; j_call: TRBJ2-1; d_call: TRBD2; clone_size: .; cdr3_nt: TGTGCCAGCAGTTTTCCGTTGGCGGGAGGCCCCTACAATGAGCAGTTCTTC; cdr3_aa: CASSFPLAGGPYNEQFF
v_call: TRBV25-1; j_call: TRBJ2-1; d_call: .; clone_size: .; cdr3_nt: TGTGCCAGCAGTGAATTTGGGCCACCTAATGAGCAGTTCTTC; cdr3_aa: CASSEFGPPNEQFF
v_call: TRBV7-2; j_call: TRBJ1-4; d_call: .; clone_size: few; cdr3_nt: TGTGCCAGCAGCTTAGCCGGGGGGACTAATGAAAAACTGTTTTTT; cdr3_aa: CASSLAGGTNEKLFF
v_call: TRBV28; j_call: TRBJ1-3; d_call: .; clone_size: .; cdr3_nt: TGTGCCAGCAGTTTTGGTGGTGGGAGCGGAAACACCATATATTTT; cdr3_aa: CASSFGGGSGNTIYF
v_call: TRBV7-2; j_call: TRBJ1-5; d_call: .; clone_size: .; cdr3_nt: TGTGCCAGCAGCGCTGACAGACTCAATCAGCCCCAGCATTTT; cdr3_aa: CASSADRLNQPQHF
v_call: TRBV13; j_call: TRBJ1-2; d_call: TRBD1; clone_size: .; cdr3_nt: TGTGCCAGCAGCTTAGTTGGGACAGCTCATAACTATGGCTACACCTTC; cdr3_aa: CASSLVGTAHNYGYTF
v_call: TRBV6-1; j_call: TRBJ1-1; d_call: .; clone_size: .; cdr3_nt: TGTGCCAGCAGTGGAGGCGGAGGGCAAACTGAAGCTTTCTTT; cdr3_aa: CASSGGGGQTEAFF
v_call: TRBV18; j_call: TRBJ1-2; d_call: TRBD1; clone_size: .; cdr3_nt: TGTGCCAGCTCACCACGATTGGGGACAGGGGGCGAACAAGGCTATGGCTACACCTTC; cdr3_aa: CASSPRLGTGGEQGYGYTF
v_call: TRBV7-8; j_call: TRBJ2-1; d_call: TRBD2; clone_size: .; cdr3_nt: TGTGCCAGCAGCTTCTTTGGTGTGAGGCTAGCGGGGCCACATGAGCAGTTCTTC; cdr3_aa: CASSFFGVRLAGPHEQFF
v_call: TRBV4-1; j_call: TRBJ1-2; d_call: .; clone_size: .; cdr3_nt: TGCGCCAGCAGCCCCCTCGGGGCACCCAACTATGGCTACACCTTC; cdr3_aa: CASSPLGAPNYGYTF
v_call: TRBV5-1; j_call: TRBJ2-7; d_call: TRBD1; clone_size: .; cdr3_nt: TGCGCCAGCAGTTACTTACAGGGGTACGAGCAGTACTTC; cdr3_aa: CASSYLQGYEQYF
v_call: TRBV19; j_call: TRBJ1-1; d_call: .; clone_size: .; cdr3_nt: TGTGCCAGTAGTATAGAAGGCAGGGCCACTGAAGCTTTCTTT; cdr3_aa: CASSIEGRATEAFF
v_call: TRBV7-9; j_call: TRBJ2-3; d_call: .; clone_size: .; cdr3_nt: TGTGCCAGAGAGGCAATAGGGATAAACACAGATACGCAGTATTTT; cdr3_aa: CAREAIGINTDTQYF
v_call: TRBV12-5; j_call: TRBJ2-7; d_call: .; clone_size: .; cdr3_nt: TGTGCTAGTGGTTTTAGTACGGGCTACGAGCAGTACTTC; cdr3_aa: CASGFSTGYEQYF
v_call: TRBV4-1; j_call: TRBJ1-2; d_call: .; clone_size: .; cdr3_nt: TGCGCCAGCAGCCAAGGGGCAGGGACGGATGGCTACACCTTC; cdr3_aa: CASSQGAGTDGYTF
v_call: TRBV11-2; j_call: TRBJ2-7; d_call: .; clone_size: .; cdr3_nt: TGTGCCAGCAGCTTAGGTTCGGCAACCTACGAGCAGTACTTC; cdr3_aa: CASSLGSATYEQYF
v_call: TRBV6-1; j_call: TRBJ2-7; d_call: .; clone_size: .; cdr3_nt: TGTGCCAGCAGCGGGGGATGGGGCCAGCACTACGAGCAGTACTTC; cdr3_aa: CASSGGWGQHYEQYF
v_call: TRBV27; j_call: TRBJ2-7; d_call: TRBD1; clone_size: .; cdr3_nt: TGTGCCAGCACCCCCGGGACAGGTTTAACCGAGCAGTACTTC; cdr3_aa: CASTPGTGLTEQYF
v_call: TRBV5-5; j_call: TRBJ1-2; d_call: .; clone_size: once; cdr3_nt: TGTGCCAGCAGCTTGGATGTGCAATACTATGGCTACACCTTC; cdr3_aa: CASSLDVQYYGYTF
v_call: TRBV7-6; j_call: TRBJ2-7; d_call: .; clone_size: .; cdr3_nt: TGTGCCAGCAGCCCCAGAGGGGGGTTTAGCTCCTACGAGCAGTACTTC; cdr3_aa: CASSPRGGFSSYEQYF
v_call: TRBV6-6; j_call: TRBJ1-4; d_call: TRBD1; clone_size: .; cdr3_nt: TGTGCCAGCAGTTTCCTGGGACAGCGAGGGGACGAAAAACTGTTTTTT; cdr3_aa: CASSFLGQRGDEKLFF
v_call: TRBV12-5; j_call: TRBJ2-3; d_call: .; clone_size: .; cdr3_nt: TGTGCTAGTGGTTTTGGGAGCGAAAAGAGCCTAGATGATACGCAGTATTTT; cdr3_aa: CASGFGSEKSLDDTQYF
v_call: TRBV30; j_call: TRBJ1-4; d_call: TRBD1; clone_size: .; cdr3_nt: TGTGCCTGGAGTGCAAACCCGACAGGGCTTGGGACTAATGAAAAACTGTTTTTT; cdr3_aa: CAWSANPTGLGTNEKLFF
v_call: TRBV3-1; j_call: TRBJ1-1; d_call: .; clone_size: .; cdr3_nt: TGTGCCAGCAGCCAGGGGGGACCGCAGGTCGTGGGCACTGAAGCTTTCTTT; cdr3_aa: CASSQGGPQVVGTEAFF
v_call: TRBV4-2; j_call: TRBJ2-1; d_call: .; clone_size: .; cdr3_nt: TGTGCCAGCAGCCAAGATCAAGATGAGCAGTTCTTC; cdr3_aa: CASSQDQDEQFF
v_call: TRBV5-1; j_call: TRBJ2-7; d_call: .; clone_size: few; cdr3_nt: TGCGCCAGCAATGGGGGGAACGGCCCCTACGAGCAGTACTTC; cdr3_aa: CASNGGNGPYEQYF
v_call: TRBV29-1; j_call: TRBJ2-1; d_call: .; clone_size: .; cdr3_nt: TGCAGCGTTGAACCCGGGGACAATGAGCAGTTCTTC; cdr3_aa: CSVEPGDNEQFF
v_call: TRBV6-1; j_call: TRBJ1-2; d_call: .; clone_size: .; cdr3_nt: TGTGCCAGCAGTGAAGGGTGGGTGGCTGACTATGGCTACACCTTC; cdr3_aa: CASSEGWVADYGYTF
v_call: TRBV13; j_call: TRBJ2-3; d_call: .; clone_size: .; cdr3_nt: TGTGCCAGCAGCTTAAGCCAGGGAACAGATACGCAGTATTTT; cdr3_aa: CASSLSQGTDTQYF
v_call: TRBV27; j_call: TRBJ2-7; d_call: TRBD2; clone_size: .; cdr3_nt: TGTGCCAGCAGTTTAAAAGCGGGACTCTACGAGCAGTACTTC; cdr3_aa: CASSLKAGLYEQYF
v_call: TRBV7-6; j_call: TRBJ1-2; d_call: .; clone_size: .; cdr3_nt: TGTGCCAGCAGCTTAGAAGTGTCCAGCGCCGGCTACACCTTC; cdr3_aa: CASSLEVSSAGYTF
v_call: TRBV2; j_call: TRBJ2-7; d_call: .; clone_size: .; cdr3_nt: TGTGCCAGCAGTGAAATCGGGGCAGGCTACGACGAGCAGTACTTC; cdr3_aa: CASSEIGAGYDEQYF
v_call: TRBV7-9; j_call: TRBJ2-1; d_call: .; clone_size: few; cdr3_nt: TGTGCCAGCAGCTTCGAGACCATTGAGCAGTTCTTC; cdr3_aa: CASSFETIEQFF
v_call: TRBV7-8; j_call: TRBJ1-1; d_call: .; clone_size: .; cdr3_nt: TGTGCCAGCAGCTTAGCGCCGTGGCCCGGTGAAGCTTTCTTT; cdr3_aa: CASSLAPWPGEAFF
v_call: TRBV18; j_call: TRBJ2-1; d_call: TRBD1; clone_size: .; cdr3_nt: TGTGCCAGCTCACCACCGGAGACAGGGTTTGATGAGCAGTTCTTC; cdr3_aa: CASSPPETGFDEQFF